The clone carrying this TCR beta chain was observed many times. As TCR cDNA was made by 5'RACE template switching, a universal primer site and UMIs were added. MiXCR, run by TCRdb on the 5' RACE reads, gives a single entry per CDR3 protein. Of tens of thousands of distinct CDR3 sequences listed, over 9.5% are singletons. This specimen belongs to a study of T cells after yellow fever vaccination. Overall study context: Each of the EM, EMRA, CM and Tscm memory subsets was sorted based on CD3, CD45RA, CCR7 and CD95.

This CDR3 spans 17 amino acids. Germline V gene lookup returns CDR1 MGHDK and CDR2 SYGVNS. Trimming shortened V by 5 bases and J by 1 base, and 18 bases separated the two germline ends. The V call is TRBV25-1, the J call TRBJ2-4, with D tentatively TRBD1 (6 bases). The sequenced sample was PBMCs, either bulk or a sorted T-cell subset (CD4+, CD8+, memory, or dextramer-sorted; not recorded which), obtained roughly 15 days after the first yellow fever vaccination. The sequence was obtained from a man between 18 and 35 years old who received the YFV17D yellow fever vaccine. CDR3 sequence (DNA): TGTGCCAGCAGTCCCCCGACAGGAGGTCGGGCCAAAAACATTCAGTACTTC. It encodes CASSPPTGGRAKNIQYF.